These 20 T cell receptor beta chains originate from one sample sequenced in a study of shared clonotypes between healthy human individuals. The assay was immunoSEQ multiplex PCR, and TCRdb's table has in-frame clones only and misses some. The table records some 790,000 clones, about two thirds of them present only once. The source material was memory CD4+ T cells sorted from blood. Subset meaning: CD45RA-negative fraction. These receptors came from a woman aged 25-40 years in good health.

DNA for the CDR3: TGTGCCAGCAGCTTTGGCTATGGCTACACCTTC. Its protein product is CASSFGYGYTF. The chain couples TRBV7-9 to TRBJ1-2; no firm D call. Trimming cost V 3 bases and J 4 bases, with 3 bases left between them. This CDR3 has 11 residues. In germline, CDR1 is SEHNR, CDR2 FQNEAQ (reference sequence).

This chain connects TRBV9 to TRBJ2-1; 9 nucleotides align to TRBD2. The junction had 2 bases not matched to a gene; V was cut back by 0 bases and J by 4 bases. This CDR3 contains 15 residues. Germline loops: CDR1 SGDLS, CDR2 YYNGEE. This chain's CDR3 is CASSVGGRDYNEQFF. DNA of the CDR3: TGTGCCAGCAGCGTAGGCGGGAGGGATTACAATGAGCAGTTCTTC. The full variable domain, with the rest looked up from reference TRBV9 and TRBJ2-1, is DSGVTQTPKHLITATGQRVTLRCSPRSGDLSVYWYQQSLDQGLQFLIQYYNGEERAKGNILERFSAQQFPDLHSELNLSSLELGDSALYFCASSVGGRDYNEQFFGPGTRLTVL.

This clone was picked up one time. This chain joins TRBV11-2 and TRBJ2-1, with 10 bases aligning to TRBD1. V was clipped by 3 bases and J by 4 bases; unmatched bases: 3. The CDR3 sequence is 15 residues long. From germline, CDR1 is SGHAT and CDR2 FQNNGV. This CDR3 reads CASSFRDRGYNEQFF. CDR3 DNA: TGTGCCAGCAGCTTCCGGGACAGGGGATACAATGAGCAGTTCTTC.

The chain uses TRBV4-1 and TRBJ2-3; D is perhaps TRBD2 (6 bases). The germline CDR1 and CDR2 sequences are MGHRA and YSYEKL. The CDR3 extends over 13 amino acids. Trimming left V 0 bases short and J 10 bases short, with 11 bases between. This chain's CDR3 is CASSQEKAGPQYF. The CDR3, as DNA: TGCGCCAGCAGCCAAGAGAAGGCGGGACCGCAGTATTTT.

This clone came up many times. This rearrangement joins TRBV14 to TRBJ2-2; 9 bases line up with TRBD2. CDR1 SGHDN and CDR2 FVKESK come from the germline V gene. V was clipped by 8 bases and J by 4 bases; unmatched bases: 8. There are 15 residues in the CDR3. The CDR3 sequence: CASQIAGAGTGELFF. Written as DNA, the CDR3 is TGTGCCAGCCAAATAGCGGGAGCCGGCACCGGGGAGCTGTTTTTT.

This sequence joins TRBV6-6 and TRBJ2-1; TRBD2 matches at 7 bases. V lost 10 bases, J lost 9 bases, and 9 bases stayed unmatched. CDR1 and CDR2 (germline): MNHNY, SVGAGI (reference sequence). The CDR3 contains 12 residues. CDR3 bases: TGTGCCACCCAAAGAGGGGAGGGTGAGCAGTTCTTC. It specifies CATQRGEGEQFF.

The chain combines TRBV6-8 with TRBJ2-1; no clear D. V lost 10 bases, J lost 3 bases, and 10 bases lay in between. Germline loops: CDR1 MNHGY, CDR2 SAAAGT. CDR3 length: 12 residues. CDR3 amino acids: CATIFYYNEQFF. The CDR3 region has the DNA TGTGCCACCATTTTTTACTACAATGAGCAGTTCTTC.

This clone was counted only a few times. The genes are TRBV25-1 and TRBJ2-5, with D unresolved. CDR3 length equals 16 residues. Germline CDR1 and CDR2: MGHDK and SYGVNS. The V end lost 4 bases, the J end lost 1 base, and 16 bases lay between the germline ends. CDR3 nucleotide sequence: TGTGCCAGCAGTGCCTCCCGCGAGGCAGGCCAAGAGACCCAGTACTTC. Its protein product is CASSASREAGQETQYF.

The chain links TRBV7-7 to TRBJ2-2; 8 bases fit TRBD2. Germline V gene lookup returns CDR1 SSHAT and CDR2 FNYEAQ (reference sequence). This CDR3 has 16 residues. J lost 4 bases, V lost 1 base, and 5 bases had no gene match. CDR3 sequence reads: CASSLGRAGVTGELFF. Here the CDR3 DNA reads TGTGCCAGCAGCTTAGGGCGAGCGGGAGTCACCGGGGAGCTGTTTTTT. Full variable domain (rest looked up from reference TRBV7-7 and TRBJ2-2): GAGVSQSPRYKVTKRGQDVTLRCDPISSHATLYWYQQALGQGPEFLTYFNYEAQPDKSGLPSDRFSAERPEGSISTLTIQRTEQRDSAMYRCASSLGRAGVTGELFFGEGSRLTVL.

In regard to this clone: Other DNA sequences of this sample code for an identical CDR3. The chain employs TRBV25-1 and TRBJ2-7; D may match TRBD1 or TRBD2 (5 bases each). This CDR3 has 14 residues. From germline, CDR1 is MGHDK and CDR2 SYGVNS. Trimming took 3 bases from V and 2 from J, leaving 11 bases between them. In nucleotides, the CDR3 is TGTGCCAGCAGTGAGGGGACGGGTACCTACGAGCAGTACTTC. Its translation is CASSEGTGTYEQYF.

The chain recombines TRBV19 with TRBJ2-7, with TRBD1 identical over 7 bases. CDR1 LNHDA and CDR2 SQIVND come from the germline V gene (reference sequence). The CDR3 consists of 14 residues. Trimming removed 3 bases from V and 6 bases from J; junction bases left unmatched: 8. In nucleotides, the CDR3 is TGTGCCAGTAGTATCCTCGACAGGGTCGGCGAGCAGTACTTC. Its protein product is CASSILDRVGEQYF.

A note on this clone: This same CDR3 is encoded by further DNA sequences in the sample. The chain's CDR3 is CASSPGQGGPYEQYF. Written as DNA, the CDR3 is TGTGCCAGCTCACCAGGACAGGGAGGTCCCTACGAGCAGTACTTC. The chain uses TRBV18 and TRBJ2-7; 8 bases are a match to TRBD1. J gave up 2 bases and V 2 bases, and 5 bases lay outside the gene matches. The length of the CDR3 is 15 residues. Germline loops: CDR1 KGHSH, CDR2 LQKENI.

This clone was picked up a small number of times. One junction end disagrees with the germline gene, perhaps due to a read error. The CDR3, as DNA: TGTGCCAGCAGGTTAGCGGTGGCGGACATTCAGTACTTC. Its protein is CASRLAVADIQYF. This chain uses TRBV11-1 with TRBJ2-4, with a possible D match to TRBD2 (6 bases). Germline loops: CDR1 SGHAT, CDR2 FQDESV (reference sequence). The CDR3 loop spans 13 amino acids.

The rearrangement uses TRBV4-2 and TRBJ2-3, with D possibly matching TRBD1 (6 bases). The CDR3 has 18 residues. Germline CDR1 and CDR2: LGHNA and YNFKEQ. Trimming removed 3 bases at V and 1 base at J, with 20 bases between. Written as DNA, the CDR3 is TGTGCCAGCAGCCACCTTTCCGGCCGGGACATGCGCACAGATACGCAGTATTTT. Protein sequence: CASSHLSGRDMRTDTQYF.

This clone was detected a few times. The rearrangement links TRBV2 to TRBJ1-5; the match to TRBD1 covers 7 bases. V gave up 0 bases and J gave up 7 bases; unmatched junction bases: 3. Germline CDR1 is SNHLY and CDR2 is FYNNEI. The CDR3 covers 14 residues. CDR3 region: CASSEAGGRQPQHF. The CDR3 DNA sequence: TGTGCCAGCAGTGAAGCAGGGGGCAGGCAGCCCCAGCATTTT. The full variable domain, its missing parts supplied by reference TRBV2 and TRBJ1-5, is EPEVTQTPSHQVTQMGQEVILRCVPISNHLYFYWYRQILGQKVEFLVSFYNNEISEKSEIFDDQFSVERPDGSNFTLKIRSTKLEDSAMYFCASSEAGGRQPQHFGDGTRLSIL.

The chain uses TRBV4-1 and TRBJ2-1; TRBD2 matches at 8 bases. Germline CDR1 MGHRA, CDR2 YSYEKL. The CDR3 has 15 amino acids. Trimming cost V 2 bases and J 2 bases; bases outside gene matches: 2. This chain's CDR3 is CASSQLLAAYNEQFF. The CDR3 DNA sequence: TGCGCCAGCAGCCAATTACTAGCGGCCTACAATGAGCAGTTCTTC.

This clone was seen a handful of times. This sequence joins TRBV29-1 and TRBJ2-7, with TRBD2 matching 7 bases. This CDR3 comprises 14 residues. Unmatched junction bases numbered 7, after V lost 5 bases and J lost 0 bases. Per the germline V gene, CDR1 is SQVTM and CDR2 is ANQGSEA. Written as DNA, the CDR3 is TGCAGCGTTTCCTCCGGGACTAACTCCTACGAGCAGTACTTC. It translates to CSVSSGTNSYEQYF.

Worth noting for this clone: A read error may be the cause here, since a much bigger clone is one base away. The rearrangement links TRBV7-8 to TRBJ1-5; the D gene is possibly TRBD1 (5 bases). Germline CDR1 and CDR2: SGHVS and FQNEAQ. This CDR3 is 13 amino acids long. The CDR3 protein is CTSAQGPNQPQHF. CDR3 coding DNA: TGTACCAGCGCCCAGGGTCCCAATCAGCCCCAGCATTTT.

The rearrangement uses TRBV7-3 and TRBJ2-5; D gene ambiguous. V lost 4 bases and J lost 4, with 7 bases in between. The CDR3 covers 12 residues. Germline V gene sequence: CDR1 SGHTA, CDR2 FQGTGA. The CDR3 DNA sequence: TGTGCCAGCAGCTCTGACTTAGAGACCCAGTACTTC. The encoded protein is CASSSDLETQYF.

V and J are TRBV15 and TRBJ2-4, with a possible D match to TRBD2 (5 bases). The CDR3 has 17 amino acids. V shed 1 base and J shed 0 bases, with 13 bases lying between them. CDR1 is LNHNV, CDR2 YYDKDF, per germline (reference sequence). DNA of the CDR3: TGTGCCACCAGCAGAGTGGGCGGGCTATTAGCCAAAAACATTCAGTACTTC. This translates into CATSRVGGLLAKNIQYF.